This T cell receptor beta chain was recorded in a study of control samples from healthy donors and cancer patients. Repertoires were generated with immunoSEQ multiplex PCR, while TCRdb's copy carries only in-frame clones and drops some. Among approximately 97,000 clones, roughly 80% were seen once, and the ten largest hold roughly a fifth. Per the germline V gene, CDR1 is LGHDT and CDR2 is YNNKEL (reference sequence). V gave up 4 bases and J gave up 0 bases, with 16 bases separating them. The CDR3 covers 16 residues. This clonotype was sampled from a man aged 25 to 40 in good health. The chain uses TRBV3-1 (or the pseudogene TRBV3-2) and TRBJ2-7; tentatively, D is TRBD1 or TRBD2 (6 bases each). Sequenced input: blood. The CDR3 DNA sequence: TGTGCCAGCAGCCCTCCCCTGGGGGGCCGCTCCTACGAGCAGTACTTC. It is translated as CASSPPLGGRSYEQYF.